A single sample is the source of the 2 T cell receptor beta chains below, sequenced in a study of beta chain features in type 1 diabetes. The study reverse transcribed the entire isolated RNA, so it sequenced expressed TCRB transcripts. Clones were sequenced by immunoSEQ multiplex PCR, and TCRdb holds only the in-frame ones, with some missing. This repertoire shows 140,000 to 150,000 clones, around 51% found once; its top ten account for 0.4% to 0.5%. Source material: Tregs from blood. The receptors originated from a man younger than 35 in good health.

On this clone itself: Additional DNA sequences in this sample encode the identical CDR3. This rearrangement joins TRBV30 to TRBJ2-4; no clear D. The germline V and J ends were trimmed by 0 bases and 0 bases, with 9 bases remaining between them. The CDR3 has 15 residues. The germline V gene encodes CDR1 GTSNPN and CDR2 SVGIG (reference sequence). The CDR3 DNA reads as TGTGCCTGGAGTGTACGAGGTCTAGCCAAAAACATTCAGTACTTC. Translating gives CAWSVRGLAKNIQYF.

The chain is built from TRBV19 and TRBJ2-5, with 10 bases fitting TRBD1. The J call may be in error: the DNA end matches TRBJ2-7 better. The CDR3 spans 14 residues. The germline V gene has CDR1 LNHDA and CDR2 SQIVND (reference sequence). This CDR3 is CASRHRDRGYEQYF. The DNA of the CDR3 is TGTGCCAGTAGACACCGGGACAGGGGCTACGAGCAGTACTTC.